The sequence of this T cell receptor (beta chain) was determined in a study of T-cell memory formation after mild COVID-19. The wider study: For the most part, TCR clusters were specific to one donor.

TCRdb analysed the 5' RACE reads with MiXCR anew, one entry per CDR3 protein. The sample yields approximately 100,000 distinct CDR3 sequences, approximately 12% seen once. On this clonotype: Its antigen is still unknown.

CDR1 and CDR2 from the germline V gene are GTSNPN and SVGIG (reference sequence). The CDR3 runs to 13 residues. V was cut by 6 bases and J by 1 base, with 13 bases left in between. Study conclusions and caveats: Day 15 to 85 contracting clones showed balanced CD4/CD8; later expanders leaned CD4+. Day 37-peaking second-wave clones had unconfirmed SARS-CoV-2 specificity. A subset of responding clones appeared in pre-infection memory, suggesting cross-reactive memory joined.

The chain employs TRBV30 and TRBJ2-7; D could derive from TRBD1 or TRBD2 (5 bases each). This TCR was recovered from a man younger than 35 who had mild COVID-19 (a few samples of this study predate the infection). Cell type and time point are not known. The specimen sequenced was PBMCs or a T cell subset sorted from them (not recorded which). The CDR3 sequence: CACHRDGSYEQYF. In DNA form, the CDR3 reads TGTGCCTGTCACCGGGACGGATCCTACGAGCAGTACTTC. The full variable domain, with the rest looked up from reference TRBV30 and TRBJ2-7, is SQTIHQWPATLVQPVGSPLSLECTVEGTSNPNLYWYRQAAGRGLQLLFYSVGIGQISSEVPQNLSASRPQDRQFILSSKKLLLSDSGFYLCACHRDGSYEQYFGPGTRLTVT.